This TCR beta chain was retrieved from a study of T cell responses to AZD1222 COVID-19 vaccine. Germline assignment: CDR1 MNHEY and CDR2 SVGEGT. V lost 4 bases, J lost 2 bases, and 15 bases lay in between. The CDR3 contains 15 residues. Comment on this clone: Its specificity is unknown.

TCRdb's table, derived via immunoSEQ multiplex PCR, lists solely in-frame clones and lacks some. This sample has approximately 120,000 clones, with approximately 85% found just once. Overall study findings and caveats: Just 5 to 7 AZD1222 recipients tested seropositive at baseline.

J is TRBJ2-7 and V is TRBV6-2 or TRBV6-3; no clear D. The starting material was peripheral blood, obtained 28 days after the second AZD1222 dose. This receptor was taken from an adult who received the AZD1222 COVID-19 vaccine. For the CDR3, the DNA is TGTGCCAGCAGTTCCCGCCAGCCTGACACCTACGAGCAGTACTTC. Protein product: CASSSRQPDTYEQYF.